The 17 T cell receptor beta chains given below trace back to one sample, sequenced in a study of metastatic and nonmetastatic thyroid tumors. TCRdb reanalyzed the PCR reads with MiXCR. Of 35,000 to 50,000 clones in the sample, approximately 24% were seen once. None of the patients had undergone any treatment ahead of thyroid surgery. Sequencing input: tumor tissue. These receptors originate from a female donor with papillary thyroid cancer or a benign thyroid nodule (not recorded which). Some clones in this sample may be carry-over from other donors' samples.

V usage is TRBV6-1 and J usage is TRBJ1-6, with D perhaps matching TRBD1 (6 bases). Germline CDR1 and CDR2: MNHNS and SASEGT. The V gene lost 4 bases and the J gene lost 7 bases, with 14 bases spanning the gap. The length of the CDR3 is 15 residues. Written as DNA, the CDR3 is TGTGCCAGCAGTGCACCGGGACATCCCAATTCACCCCTCCACTTT. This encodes CASSAPGHPNSPLHF.

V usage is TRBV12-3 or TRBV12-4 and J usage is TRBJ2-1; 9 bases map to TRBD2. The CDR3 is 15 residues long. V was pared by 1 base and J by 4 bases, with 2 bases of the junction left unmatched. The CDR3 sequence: CASSLETSGYNEQFF. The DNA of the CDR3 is TGTGCCAGCAGTTTAGAGACTAGCGGATACAATGAGCAGTTCTTC.

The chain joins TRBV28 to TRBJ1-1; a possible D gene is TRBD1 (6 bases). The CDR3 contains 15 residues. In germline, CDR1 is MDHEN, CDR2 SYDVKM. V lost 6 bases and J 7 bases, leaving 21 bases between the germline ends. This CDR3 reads CASSPPVTGLGEAFF. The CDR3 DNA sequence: TGTGCCAGCAGCCCGCCCGTTACAGGGTTGGGTGAAGCTTTCTTT.

CDR3 loop: CASSPREHAVEQYF. As DNA, the CDR3 is TGTGCCAGCTCACCCAGGGAACATGCGGTCGAGCAGTACTTC. J is TRBJ2-7 and V is TRBV18, with D possibly being TRBD1 (5 bases). Germline CDR1 and CDR2: KGHSH and LQKENI. This CDR3 is 14 amino acids long. Trimming left V 3 bases short and J 6 bases short, with 15 bases between.

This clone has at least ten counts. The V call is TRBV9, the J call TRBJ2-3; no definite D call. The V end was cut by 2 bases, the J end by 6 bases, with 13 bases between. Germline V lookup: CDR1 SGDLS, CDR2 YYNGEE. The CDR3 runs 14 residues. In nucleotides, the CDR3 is TGTGCCAGCAGCGTTGAGGACGTTACGGATACGCAGTATTTT. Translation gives CASSVEDVTDTQYF.

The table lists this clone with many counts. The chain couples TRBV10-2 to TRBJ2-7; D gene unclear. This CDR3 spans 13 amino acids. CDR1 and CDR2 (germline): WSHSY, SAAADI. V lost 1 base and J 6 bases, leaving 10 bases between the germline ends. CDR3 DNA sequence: TGCGCCAGCAGTGAGTTAGTAAGCTCCGAGCAGTACTTC. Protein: CASSELVSSEQYF.

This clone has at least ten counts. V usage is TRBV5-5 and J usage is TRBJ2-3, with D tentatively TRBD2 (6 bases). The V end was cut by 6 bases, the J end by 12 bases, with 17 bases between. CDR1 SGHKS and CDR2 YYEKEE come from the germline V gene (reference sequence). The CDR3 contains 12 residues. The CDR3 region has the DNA TGTGCCAGCACCTTAGCGGAAGGCCCACAGTATTTT. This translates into CASTLAEGPQYF.

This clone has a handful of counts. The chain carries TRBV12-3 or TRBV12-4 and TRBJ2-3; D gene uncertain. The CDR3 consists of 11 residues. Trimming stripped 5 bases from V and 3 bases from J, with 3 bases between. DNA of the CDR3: TGTGCCAGCAGTAGAACAGATACGCAGTATTTT. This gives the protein CASSRTDTQYF.

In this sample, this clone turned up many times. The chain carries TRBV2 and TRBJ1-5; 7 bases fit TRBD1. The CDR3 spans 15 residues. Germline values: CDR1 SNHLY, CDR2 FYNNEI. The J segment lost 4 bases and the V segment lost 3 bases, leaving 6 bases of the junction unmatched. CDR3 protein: CASSDPGQVNQPQHF. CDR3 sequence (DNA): TGTGCCAGCAGTGACCCCGGACAGGTTAATCAGCCCCAGCATTTT.

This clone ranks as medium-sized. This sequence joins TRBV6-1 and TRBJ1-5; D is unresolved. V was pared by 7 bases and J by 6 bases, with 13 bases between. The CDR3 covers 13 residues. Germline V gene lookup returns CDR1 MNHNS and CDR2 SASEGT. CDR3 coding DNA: TGTGCCAGCAACCACAACAGCGTTCAGCCCCAGCATTTT. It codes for CASNHNSVQPQHF.

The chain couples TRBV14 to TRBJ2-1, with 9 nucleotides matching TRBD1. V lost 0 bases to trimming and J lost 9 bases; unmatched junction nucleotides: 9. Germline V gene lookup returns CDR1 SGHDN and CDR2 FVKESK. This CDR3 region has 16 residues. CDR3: CASSQDHGTGKVEQFF. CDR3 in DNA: TGTGCCAGCAGCCAAGATCACGGGACAGGGAAGGTTGAGCAGTTCTTC.

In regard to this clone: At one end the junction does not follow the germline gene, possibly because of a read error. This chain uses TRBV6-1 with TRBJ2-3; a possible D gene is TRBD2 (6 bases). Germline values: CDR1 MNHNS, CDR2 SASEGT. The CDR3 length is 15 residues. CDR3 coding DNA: TGTGCCAGCAGGGCCCGGGACTCTATCACAGATACGCATTATTTT. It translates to CASRARDSITDTHYF.

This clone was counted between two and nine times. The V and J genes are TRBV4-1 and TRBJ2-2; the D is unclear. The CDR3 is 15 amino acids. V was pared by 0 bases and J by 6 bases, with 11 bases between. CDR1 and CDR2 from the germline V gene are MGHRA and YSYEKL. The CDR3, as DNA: TGCGCCAGCAGCCAAGATATAGGGCGGCCCGGGGAGCTGTTTTTT. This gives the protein CASSQDIGRPGELFF.

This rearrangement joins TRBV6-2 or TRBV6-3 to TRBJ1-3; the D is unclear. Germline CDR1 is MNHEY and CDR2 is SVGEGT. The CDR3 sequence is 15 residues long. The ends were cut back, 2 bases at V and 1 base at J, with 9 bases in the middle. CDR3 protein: CASSYDGFSGNTIYF. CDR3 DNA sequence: TGTGCCAGCAGTTACGACGGTTTTTCTGGAAACACCATATATTTT.

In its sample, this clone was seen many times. Here the CDR3 reads CASSELTIQETQYF. CDR3 DNA sequence: TGTGCCAGCAGTGAACTAACAATCCAAGAGACCCAGTACTTC. The genes are TRBV6-1 and TRBJ2-5; D gene uncertain. V was clipped by 2 bases and J by 1 base, with 8 bases between them. CDR1 and CDR2 (germline): MNHNS, SASEGT. The CDR3 sequence is 14 residues long.

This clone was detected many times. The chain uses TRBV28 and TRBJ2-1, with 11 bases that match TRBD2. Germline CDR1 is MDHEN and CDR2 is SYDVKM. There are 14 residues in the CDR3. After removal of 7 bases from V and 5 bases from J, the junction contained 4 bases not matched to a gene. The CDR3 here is CASTEGLADNEQFF. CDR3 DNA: TGTGCCAGCACTGAGGGACTAGCGGACAATGAGCAGTTCTTC.

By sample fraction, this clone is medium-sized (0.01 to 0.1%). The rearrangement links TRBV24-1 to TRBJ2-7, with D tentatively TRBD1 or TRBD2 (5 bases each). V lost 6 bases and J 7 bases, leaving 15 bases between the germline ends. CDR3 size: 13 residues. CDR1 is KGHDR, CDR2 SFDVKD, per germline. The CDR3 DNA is TGTGCCACCAGTACCGACAGTCCGGGGGAGCAGTACTTC. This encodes CATSTDSPGEQYF.